The 18 T cell receptor beta chains presented below share a single source sample, sequenced in a study of OX40 agonist ivuxolimab in advanced cancers. The library was built by means of the immunoSEQ multiplex PCR assay. Drawn from immuneACCESS, this table holds only the in-frame rearrangements with V and J called that TCRdb kept. Clones are partly lost; checked studies trace under half to an unresolved V gene and leave the rest unexplained. This sample comprises over 85,000 clones, around 91% of them detected only once. Around 1.6% of the sample lies in the top ten. Sequenced material: CD4+ or CD8+ T cells sorted from blood, taken in a trial of the OX40 agonist ivuxolimab. These TCRs come from an adult with an advanced solid tumor such as melanoma, head and neck, liver or kidney cancer.

The rearrangement joins TRBV7-9 to TRBJ2-3; D is unclear. The CDR3 covers 15 residues. V was trimmed by 4 bases and J by 0 bases, leaving 11 bases between them. In germline, CDR1 is SEHNR, CDR2 FQNEAQ (reference sequence). The CDR3 loop reads CASSSDGPSTDTQYF. CDR3 sequence (DNA): TGTGCCAGCAGCTCAGACGGGCCCAGCACAGATACGCAGTATTTT. Looking up the rest from reference TRBV7-9 and TRBJ2-3 gives the full variable domain: DTGVSQNPRHKITKRGQNVTFRCDPISEHNRLYWYRQTLGQGPEFLTYFQNEAQLEKSRLLSDRFSAERPKGSFSTLEIQRTEQGDSAMYLCASSSDGPSTDTQYFGPGTRLTVL.

The chain joins TRBV23-1 to TRBJ1-5, with D perhaps TRBD1 (5 bases). TRBV23-1 is flagged as an ORF with uncertain function. The CDR3 loop spans 18 amino acids. V lost 4 bases and J 6 bases, leaving 25 bases between the germline ends. The CDR3 bases are TGCGCCAGCAGTCGAACTTATCGAGGGGTAAATGTTGGTCAGCCCCAGCATTTT. Its protein product is CASSRTYRGVNVGQPQHF.

This chain links TRBV14 with TRBJ2-7; D is unclear. V dropped 4 bases and J dropped 2 bases, with 9 bases sitting between them. This CDR3 region has 13 residues. Looked up from germline, CDR1 is SGHDN and CDR2 is FVKESK. CDR3 region: CASSRTGPYEQYF. CDR3 in DNA: TGTGCCAGCAGCCGCACGGGCCCCTACGAGCAGTACTTC.

This chain uses TRBV2 with TRBJ1-2, with a possible D match to TRBD1 (5 bases). V lost 10 bases and J lost 3, with 9 bases in between. CDR1 is SNHLY, CDR2 FYNNEI, per germline. The CDR3 loop spans 11 amino acids. The CDR3 region has the DNA TGTGCCACTACGGGGGACTATGGCTACACCTTC. This sequence encodes CATTGDYGYTF.

The J gene is TRBJ2-7, the V gene TRBV7-2; TRBD1 agrees at 7 bases. With 1 base clipped from V and 1 base from J, the junction kept 7 bases outside the gene matches. Germline lookup yields CDR1 SGHTA and CDR2 FQGNSA. The CDR3 length is 16 residues. CDR3 protein: CASSLGHQGVSYEQYF. In nucleotides, the CDR3 is TGTGCCAGCAGCTTAGGACATCAGGGGGTTTCCTACGAGCAGTACTTC.

The sample holds one count of this clone. The chain has TRBV11-2 and TRBJ2-1; the D is unclear. V was pared by 1 base and J by 12 bases, with 10 bases between. This CDR3 spans 12 amino acids. Germline CDR1 SGHAT, CDR2 FQNNGV. The DNA for the CDR3 is TGTGCCAGCAGCTTAGGGGGATGGGGGCAGTTCTTC. Translated, it gives CASSLGGWGQFF.

The rearrangement links TRBV7-8 to TRBJ2-7; 7 nucleotides agree with TRBD2. CDR3 size: 14 residues. Germline CDR1 and CDR2: SGHVS and FQNEAQ. V trimming: 1 base; J trimming: 4 bases; junction bases outside the gene matches: 4. CDR3 amino acids: CASSLVGLDYEQYF. The CDR3 bases are TGTGCCAGCAGCTTAGTCGGACTAGATTACGAGCAGTACTTC.

The table lists this clone with a count of one. The CDR3 DNA is TGTGCCAGCAGTTACTCGACAGGTTCCTACAATGAGCAGTTCTTC. As protein: CASSYSTGSYNEQFF. The rearrangement links TRBV6-5 to TRBJ2-1; D may be TRBD1 (6 bases). Germline V gene sequence: CDR1 MNHEY, CDR2 SVGAGI. The CDR3 has 15 residues. Trimming took 0 bases from V and 1 from J, leaving 7 bases between them.

V is TRBV19 and J is TRBJ2-7; D ambiguous. There are 13 residues in the CDR3. V lost 0 bases and J 0 bases, leaving 3 bases between the germline ends. CDR1 and CDR2 from the germline V gene are LNHDA and SQIVND (reference sequence). The CDR3: CASSIEGSYEQYF. The CDR3 nucleotides read TGTGCCAGTAGTATAGAGGGCTCCTACGAGCAGTACTTC. The whole variable domain, filled in from reference TRBV19 and TRBJ2-7, reads DGGITQSPKYLFRKEGQNVTLSCEQNLNHDAMYWYRQDPGQGLRLIYYSQIVNDFQKGDIAEGYSVSREKKESFPLTVTSAQKNPTAFYLCASSIEGSYEQYFGPGTRLTVT.

The chain has TRBV6-5 and TRBJ2-3; D remains unclear. The CDR3 extends over 13 amino acids. Between the trimmed V and J ends, which lost 2 bases and 2 bases, there was a span of 5 bases. From germline, CDR1 is MNHEY and CDR2 SVGAGI. The DNA of the CDR3 is TGTGCCAGCAGTTACCCGGCCACAGATACGCAGTATTTT. Amino acid sequence: CASSYPATDTQYF.

The J gene is TRBJ2-2, the V gene TRBV5-1; maybe TRBD1 (6 bases). The CDR3 covers 15 residues. Trimming removed 4 bases at V and 4 bases at J, with 14 bases between. Germline assignment: CDR1 SGHRS and CDR2 YFSETQ. CDR3 region: CASSPQGRVTGELFF. In DNA, the CDR3 is TGCGCCAGCAGCCCTCAGGGGCGGGTCACCGGGGAGCTGTTTTTT.

In this sample, this clone turned up once. This chain links TRBV10-3 with TRBJ2-2; 9 nucleotides line up with TRBD1. CDR3 length equals 15 residues. The junction had 7 bases not matched to a gene; V was cut back by 5 bases and J by 6 bases. Germline loops: CDR1 ENHRY, CDR2 SYGVKD. The CDR3 DNA is TGTGCCATCAGTCCGGGACAGGGAAGGCCCGGGGAGCTGTTTTTT. Amino acids: CAISPGQGRPGELFF.

This chain links TRBV15 with TRBJ2-2; the D gene is possibly TRBD2 (7 bases). CDR3 length equals 14 residues. The V and J ends lost 5 bases and 6 bases respectively, with 13 bases between them. The V gene's germline CDR1 is LNHNV and CDR2 YYDKDF (reference sequence). CDR3 in amino acids: CATSGGARAGELFF. As DNA, the CDR3 is TGTGCCACCAGCGGGGGGGCTAGGGCCGGGGAGCTGTTTTTT.

This clone was detected once. This rearrangement joins TRBV5-6 to TRBJ2-7; D assignment may be TRBD1 or TRBD2 (5 bases each). The germline V gene has CDR1 SGHDT and CDR2 YYEEEE. This CDR3 has 15 residues. V was cut by 0 bases and J by 5 bases, with 15 bases left in between. CDR3 DNA: TGTGCCAGCAGCTTGGACAGGCGGGTCCTAGACGAGCAGTACTTC. It is translated as CASSLDRRVLDEQYF.

The genes are TRBV6-1 and TRBJ1-2; 9 positions agree with TRBD1. The CDR3 runs 15 residues. V was clipped by 5 bases and J by 0 bases; unmatched bases: 4. The germline V gene encodes CDR1 MNHNS and CDR2 SASEGT. The chain's CDR3 is CASSFRDRANYGYTF. The CDR3 nucleotides are TGTGCCAGCAGTTTCCGGGACAGGGCTAACTATGGCTACACCTTC.

The V gene is TRBV6-6, the J gene TRBJ2-1; 7 bases agree with TRBD1. In germline, CDR1 is MNHNY, CDR2 SVGAGI (reference sequence). The CDR3 totals 14 residues. The ends lost 7 bases at V and 6 bases at J; junction bases unmatched: 9. CDR3 loop: CASTAGTAGNEQFF. In DNA form, the CDR3 reads TGTGCCAGCACCGCCGGGACAGCCGGCAATGAGCAGTTCTTC.

This chain connects TRBV7-2 to TRBJ1-4; D is unclear. This CDR3 is 12 amino acids long. Per the germline V gene, CDR1 is SGHTA and CDR2 is FQGNSA. Between the trimmed V and J ends, which lost 0 bases and 7 bases, there was a span of 3 bases. The CDR3 loop is CASSLASEKLFF. The CDR3, as DNA: TGTGCCAGCAGCTTAGCGAGTGAAAAACTGTTTTTT.

V is TRBV7-2 and J is TRBJ2-1; a possible D gene is TRBD2 (6 bases). V lost 3 bases to trimming and J lost 7 bases, with 16 bases between them. The V gene's germline CDR1 is SGHTA and CDR2 FQGNSA. CDR3 size: 15 residues. CDR3 sequence reads: CASSLSGVGYNEQFF. The CDR3 region has the DNA TGTGCCAGCAGCTTGTCGGGAGTTGGTTATAATGAGCAGTTCTTC. Filled out from reference TRBV7-2 and TRBJ2-1, the complete variable domain reads GAGVSQSPSNKVTEKGKDVELRCDPISGHTALYWYRQSLGQGLEFLIYFQGNSAPDKSGLPSDRFSAERTGGSVSTLTIQRTQQEDSAVYLCASSLSGVGYNEQFFGPGTRLTVL.